Each of the 2 T cell receptor beta chains below was sequenced from the same sample in a study of blood T cell repertoires in COVID-19. Clones were read by immunoSEQ multiplex PCR, and TCRdb kept only the in-frame ones, dropping some. The sample comprises 90,000 to 150,000 clones, around 77% of which are singletons, and roughly 8.6% rests with the top ten. Specimen: peripheral blood. The receptors derive from a human donor in a cohort sampled during active COVID-19.

V usage is TRBV10-3 and J usage is TRBJ2-7; 12 bases agree with TRBD2. Germline CDR1 reads ENHRY; CDR2 reads SYGVKD. V shed 2 bases, J shed 3 bases, and the junction held 11 bases outside the gene matches. The CDR3 consists of 18 residues. CDR3 in amino acids: CAISELAGGERADYEQYF. CDR3 bases: TGTGCCATCAGTGAGCTAGCGGGAGGGGAAAGGGCAGACTACGAGCAGTACTTC.

The chain couples TRBV4-1 to TRBJ2-7; D might be TRBD2 (6 bases). Germline CDR1 and CDR2: MGHRA and YSYEKL. Trimming removed 1 base at V and 4 bases at J, with 11 bases between. The length of the CDR3 is 14 residues. The CDR3 region is CASSQVEGEYEQYF. The DNA for the CDR3 is TGCGCCAGCAGCCAAGTGGAGGGAGAGTACGAGCAGTACTTC.